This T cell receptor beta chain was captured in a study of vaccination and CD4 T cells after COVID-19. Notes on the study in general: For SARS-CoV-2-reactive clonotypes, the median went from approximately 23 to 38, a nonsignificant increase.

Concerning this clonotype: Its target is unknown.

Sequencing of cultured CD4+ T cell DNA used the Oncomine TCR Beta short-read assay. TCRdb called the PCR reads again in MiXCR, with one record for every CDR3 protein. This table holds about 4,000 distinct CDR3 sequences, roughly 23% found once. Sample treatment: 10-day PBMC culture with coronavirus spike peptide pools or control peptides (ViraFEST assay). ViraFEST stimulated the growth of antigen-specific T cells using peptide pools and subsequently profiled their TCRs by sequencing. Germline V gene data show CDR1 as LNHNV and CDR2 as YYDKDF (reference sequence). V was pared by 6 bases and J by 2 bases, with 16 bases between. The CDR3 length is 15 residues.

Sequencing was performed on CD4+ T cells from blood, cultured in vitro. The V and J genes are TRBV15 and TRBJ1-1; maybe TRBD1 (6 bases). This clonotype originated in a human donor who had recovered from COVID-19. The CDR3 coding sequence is TGTGCCACCAGAGGGGAGACAGGAGTCAACACTGAAGCTTTCTTT. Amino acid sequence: CATRGETGVNTEAFF.